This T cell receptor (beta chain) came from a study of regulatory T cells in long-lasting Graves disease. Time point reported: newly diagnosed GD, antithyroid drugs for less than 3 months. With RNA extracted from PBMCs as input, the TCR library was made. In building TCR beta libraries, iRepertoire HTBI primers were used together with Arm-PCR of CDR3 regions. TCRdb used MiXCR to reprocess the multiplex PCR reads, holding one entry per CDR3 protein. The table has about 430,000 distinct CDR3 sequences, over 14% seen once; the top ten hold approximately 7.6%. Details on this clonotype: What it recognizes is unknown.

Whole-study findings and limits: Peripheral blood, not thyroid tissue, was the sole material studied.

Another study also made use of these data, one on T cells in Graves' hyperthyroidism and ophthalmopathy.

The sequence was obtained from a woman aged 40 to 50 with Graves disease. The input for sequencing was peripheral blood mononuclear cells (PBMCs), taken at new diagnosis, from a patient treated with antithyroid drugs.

The CDR3 sequence is CASSGKGYYIWEQYF. The CDR3 nucleotides read TGTGCCAGCAGCGGAAAGGGGTACTATATTTGGGAGCAGTACTTC. V and J are TRBV6-1 and TRBJ2-7; perhaps TRBD1 as D (5 bases). CDR3 size: 15 residues. Trimming took off 6 bases at V and 7 bases at J, with 22 bases between the two ends. The germline V gene encodes CDR1 MNHNS and CDR2 SASEGT.